These 3 T cell receptor beta chains originate from one sample sequenced in a study of blood T cell repertoires in COVID-19. Sequencing was performed with immunoSEQ multiplex PCR; in TCRdb, only in-frame clones are kept and a portion is missing. The data contain about 220,000 clones, around 82% of them singletons. Input material: peripheral blood. The source is a human donor in a cohort sampled during active COVID-19.

The genes are TRBV15 and TRBJ1-4, with 8 bases lining up with TRBD1. CDR1 LNHNV and CDR2 YYDKDF come from the germline V gene (reference sequence). Trimming cost V 0 bases and J 8 bases; bases outside gene matches: 5. This CDR3 contains 15 residues. CDR3 coding DNA: TGTGCCACCAGCAGAGATCCGACAGGGGTCGAAAAACTGTTTTTT. It translates to CATSRDPTGVEKLFF.

V and J are TRBV4-2 and TRBJ2-1; a possible D gene is TRBD2 (5 bases). CDR3 length equals 17 residues. Germline CDR1 LGHNA, CDR2 YNFKEQ. V was cut by 4 bases and J by 2 bases, with 18 bases left in between. For the CDR3, the DNA is TGTGCCAGCAGCCGGAAAAGAGCGGAGGCAACCTACAATGAGCAGTTCTTC. Its protein is CASSRKRAEATYNEQFF.

This chain joins TRBV11-3 and TRBJ2-3, with TRBD1 identical over 9 bases. The trim removed 5 bases at V and 4 bases at J, leaving 7 bases unmatched. This CDR3 is built from 15 residues. CDR1 and CDR2 from the germline V gene are SGHNT and YENEEA. DNA of the CDR3: TGTGCCAGCAGCGTTGGACAGGGGATGGCAGATACGCAGTATTTT. Amino acid sequence: CASSVGQGMADTQYF.